A single TCR beta chain is shown here with its context. At one end the junction does not follow the germline gene, possibly because of a read error. There are 11 residues in the CDR3. The germline CDR1 and CDR2 sequences are SGHTS and YDEGEE. The data are from a study of blood T cell repertoires in COVID-19. Whole-study context: The origin of the acute and convalescent COVID-19 samples was the United States, Italy and Spain. PBMCs, B-cell-depleted T cells, or T cells were the source of the cDNA or gDNA that made up the material.

In the authors' workflow: Estimation of nucleated cell counts was performed using reference gene primer amplification. Clones were sequenced by immunoSEQ multiplex PCR, and TCRdb holds only the in-frame ones, with some missing. Clone size and the V and J calls come from that table; the DNA yielded D and trimming. The data hold 200,000 to 250,000 clones, with 90% to 95% observed a single time. Sequencing was carried out using peripheral blood. This clonotype was sampled from a man aged 30 to 39 with acute or convalescent COVID-19. The chain employs TRBV5-8 and TRBJ2-7; D possibly corresponds to TRBD1 (5 bases). The CDR3 loop is CASSLVGAKVF. DNA of the CDR3: TGTGCCAGCAGCTTGGTAGGGGCGAAGGTCTTC. The entire variable domain, with the rest obtained from reference TRBV5-8 and TRBJ2-7, is as follows: EAGVTQSPTHLIKTRGQQATLRCSPISGHTSVYWYQQALGLGLQFLLWYDEGEERNRGNFPPRFSGRQFPNYSSELNVNALELEDSALYLCASSLVGAKVFGPGTRLTVT.